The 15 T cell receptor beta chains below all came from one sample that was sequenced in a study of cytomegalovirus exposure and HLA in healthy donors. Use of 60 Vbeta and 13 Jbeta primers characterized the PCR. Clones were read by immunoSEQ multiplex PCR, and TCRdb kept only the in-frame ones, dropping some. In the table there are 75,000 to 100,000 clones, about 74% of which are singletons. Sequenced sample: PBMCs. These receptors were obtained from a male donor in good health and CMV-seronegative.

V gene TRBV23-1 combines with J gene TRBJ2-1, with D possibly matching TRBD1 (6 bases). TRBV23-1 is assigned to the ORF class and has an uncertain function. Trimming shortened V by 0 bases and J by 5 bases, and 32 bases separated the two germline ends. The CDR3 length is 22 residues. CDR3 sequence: CASSQSTGKGTHLTTTNNEQFF. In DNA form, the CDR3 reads TGCGCCAGCAGTCAATCTACGGGCAAGGGGACACATTTAACAACAACGAACAATGAGCAGTTCTTC.

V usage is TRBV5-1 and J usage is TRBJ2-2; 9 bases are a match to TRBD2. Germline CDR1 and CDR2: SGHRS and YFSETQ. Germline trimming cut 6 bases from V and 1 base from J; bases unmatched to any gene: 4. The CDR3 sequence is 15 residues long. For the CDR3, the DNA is TGCGCCAGCAACCGAGCGGGAGGGAACACCGGGGAGCTGTTTTTT. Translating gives CASNRAGGNTGELFF.

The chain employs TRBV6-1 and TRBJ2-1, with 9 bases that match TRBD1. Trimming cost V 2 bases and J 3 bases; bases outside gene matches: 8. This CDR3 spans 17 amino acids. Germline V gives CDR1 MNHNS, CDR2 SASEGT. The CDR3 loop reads CASSERDRVRVYNEQFF. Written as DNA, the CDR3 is TGTGCCAGCAGTGAAAGGGACAGGGTAAGGGTCTACAATGAGCAGTTCTTC.

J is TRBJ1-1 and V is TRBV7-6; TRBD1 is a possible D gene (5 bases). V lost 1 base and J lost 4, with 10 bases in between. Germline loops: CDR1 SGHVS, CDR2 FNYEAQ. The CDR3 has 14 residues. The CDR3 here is CASSLGGASTEAFF. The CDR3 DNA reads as TGTGCCAGCAGCTTAGGGGGCGCGAGCACTGAAGCTTTCTTT.

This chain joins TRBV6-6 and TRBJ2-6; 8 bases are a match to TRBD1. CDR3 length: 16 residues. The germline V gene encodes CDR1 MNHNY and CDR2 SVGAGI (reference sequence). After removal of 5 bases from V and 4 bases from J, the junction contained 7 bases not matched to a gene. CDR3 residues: CASSTQGAGGANVLTF. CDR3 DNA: TGTGCCAGCAGTACCCAGGGGGCTGGGGGGGCCAACGTCCTGACTTTC.

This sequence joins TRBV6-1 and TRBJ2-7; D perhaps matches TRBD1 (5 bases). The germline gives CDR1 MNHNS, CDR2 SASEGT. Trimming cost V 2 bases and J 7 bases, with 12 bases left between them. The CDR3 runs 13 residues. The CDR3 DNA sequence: TGTGCCAGCAGTGAACAGGGTCGCTGGGAGCAGTACTTC. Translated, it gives CASSEQGRWEQYF.

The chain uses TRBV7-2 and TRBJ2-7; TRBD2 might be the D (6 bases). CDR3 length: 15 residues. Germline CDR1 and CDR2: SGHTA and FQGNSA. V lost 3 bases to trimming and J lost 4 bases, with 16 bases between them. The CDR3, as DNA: TGTGCCAGCAGCTTCGGGGGACTCCCCGGGTACGAGCAGTACTTC. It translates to CASSFGGLPGYEQYF.

CDR3 DNA: TGTGCCAGCACCCTAAGGGGCGACGCCGGGGAGCTGTTTTTT. Its translation: CASTLRGDAGELFF. This chain joins TRBV9 and TRBJ2-2, with TRBD1 as a possible D gene (5 bases). Trimming took 6 bases from V and 6 from J, leaving 15 bases between them. Germline V lookup: CDR1 SGDLS, CDR2 YYNGEE. The CDR3 is 14 amino acids.

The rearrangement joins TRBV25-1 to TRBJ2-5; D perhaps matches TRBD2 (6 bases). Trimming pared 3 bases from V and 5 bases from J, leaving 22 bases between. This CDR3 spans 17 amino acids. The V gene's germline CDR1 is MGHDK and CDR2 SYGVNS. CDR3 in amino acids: CASSDGPWGLRGETQYF. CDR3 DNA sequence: TGTGCCAGCAGTGATGGCCCGTGGGGACTCAGAGGGGAGACCCAGTACTTC.

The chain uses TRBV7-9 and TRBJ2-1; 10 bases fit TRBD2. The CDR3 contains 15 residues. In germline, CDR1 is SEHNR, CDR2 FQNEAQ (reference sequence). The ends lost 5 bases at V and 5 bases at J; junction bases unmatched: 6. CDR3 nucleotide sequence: TGTGCCAGCAGCCCCGGACTAGCGGTCCACAATGAGCAGTTCTTC. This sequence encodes CASSPGLAVHNEQFF. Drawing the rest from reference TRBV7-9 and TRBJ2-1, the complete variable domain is DTGVSQNPRHKITKRGQNVTFRCDPISEHNRLYWYRQTLGQGPEFLTYFQNEAQLEKSRLLSDRFSAERPKGSFSTLEIQRTEQGDSAMYLCASSPGLAVHNEQFFGPGTRLTVL.

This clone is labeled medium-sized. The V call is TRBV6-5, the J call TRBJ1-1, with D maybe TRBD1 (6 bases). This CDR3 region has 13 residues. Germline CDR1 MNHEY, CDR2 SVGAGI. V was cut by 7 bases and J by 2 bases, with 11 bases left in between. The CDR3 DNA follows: TGTGCCAGCAAAGTCAGGGGAAACACTGAAGCTTTCTTT. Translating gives CASKVRGNTEAFF.

The CDR3 here is CASSEGTRDEQFF. The CDR3 DNA reads as TGTGCCAGCAGCGAGGGGACTAGGGATGAGCAGTTCTTC. This rearrangement joins TRBV7-3 to TRBJ2-1; TRBD2 agrees at 8 bases. The CDR3 totals 13 residues. The V and J ends lost 5 bases and 8 bases, in that order; junction bases with no gene match: 5. CDR1 is SGHTA, CDR2 FQGTGA, per germline. Together with reference TRBV7-3 and TRBJ2-1, the CDR3 gives the full variable domain: GAGVSQTPSNKVTEKGKYVELRCDPISGHTALYWYRQSLGQGPEFLIYFQGTGAADDSGLPNDRFFAVRPEGSVSTLKIQRTERGDSAVYLCASSEGTRDEQFFGPGTRLTVL.

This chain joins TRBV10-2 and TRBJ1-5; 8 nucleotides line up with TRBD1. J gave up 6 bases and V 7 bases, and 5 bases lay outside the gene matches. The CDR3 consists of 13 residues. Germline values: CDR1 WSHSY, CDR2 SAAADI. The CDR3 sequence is CASTPRGLQPQHF. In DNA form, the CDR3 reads TGCGCCAGCACCCCCAGGGGGCTTCAGCCCCAGCATTTT.

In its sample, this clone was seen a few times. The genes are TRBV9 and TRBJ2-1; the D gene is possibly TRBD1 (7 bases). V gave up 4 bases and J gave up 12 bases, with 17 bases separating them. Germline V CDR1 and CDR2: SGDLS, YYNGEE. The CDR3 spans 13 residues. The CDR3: CASSQGGSVMQFF. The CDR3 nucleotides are TGTGCCAGCAGCCAGGGGGGTAGCGTAATGCAGTTCTTC.

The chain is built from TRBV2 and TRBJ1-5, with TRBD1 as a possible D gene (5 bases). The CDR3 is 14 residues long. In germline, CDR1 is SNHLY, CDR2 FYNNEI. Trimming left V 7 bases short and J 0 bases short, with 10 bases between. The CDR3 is CASKQENSNQPQHF. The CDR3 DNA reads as TGTGCCAGCAAACAGGAAAATAGCAATCAGCCCCAGCATTTT.